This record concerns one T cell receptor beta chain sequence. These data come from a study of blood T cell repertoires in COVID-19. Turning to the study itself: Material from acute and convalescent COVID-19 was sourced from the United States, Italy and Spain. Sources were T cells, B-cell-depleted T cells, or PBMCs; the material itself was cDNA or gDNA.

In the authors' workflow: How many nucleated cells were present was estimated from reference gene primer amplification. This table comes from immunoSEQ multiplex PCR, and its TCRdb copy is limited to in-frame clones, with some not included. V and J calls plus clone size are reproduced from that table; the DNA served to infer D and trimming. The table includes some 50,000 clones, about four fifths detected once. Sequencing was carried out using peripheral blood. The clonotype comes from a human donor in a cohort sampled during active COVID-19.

The CDR3 region is CASSKALPRDSRGNEQFF. In nucleotides, the CDR3 is TGTGCCAGCAGCAAAGCATTGCCCCGGGACTCCCGGGGGAATGAGCAGTTCTTC. The chain recombines TRBV21-1 with TRBJ2-1; TRBD2 is the table's D call, not checked against the DNA. TRBV21-1 is assigned pseudogene status. This CDR3 contains 18 residues.